This T cell receptor beta chain was profiled in a study of T-cell reconstitution after alpha-beta-depleted transplantation in children. Study conclusions and caveats: About two months after transplant, alpha-beta T cells reportedly came from several hundred expanded graft clones. A year had passed since transplant, and T-cell counts and diversity by then came mostly from newly produced T cells. Recipient T cells and thymic progenitors that survived gave rise to the high TCRbeta diversity observed at day 60 in some patients.

This CDR3 is built from 12 residues. Between the trimmed V and J ends, which lost 6 bases and 12 bases, there was a span of 18 bases. TCRbeta library preparation incorporated unique molecular identifiers. TCRdb reprocessed the PCR reads with MiXCR, giving one entry per CDR3 protein. The sample holds under 250,000 distinct CDR3 sequences, 17% seen once. There are a few counts of this clonotype. Its specificity is unknown. This TCR derives from a male patient aged 2-9 years who had a stem cell transplant for acute lymphoblastic leukemia, so the T cells may come from the graft donor. The sequencing here drew on PBMCs, mostly from graft donor cells, taken 360 days after TCRalphabeta/CD19-depleted stem cell transplant. The rearrangement links TRBV12-3 or TRBV12-4 to TRBJ2-7; perhaps TRBD2 as D (7 bases). The CDR3 sequence: CASSPRGAGRYF. The CDR3 coding sequence is TGTGCCAGCAGCCCCCGGGGGGCGGGGAGGTACTTC.